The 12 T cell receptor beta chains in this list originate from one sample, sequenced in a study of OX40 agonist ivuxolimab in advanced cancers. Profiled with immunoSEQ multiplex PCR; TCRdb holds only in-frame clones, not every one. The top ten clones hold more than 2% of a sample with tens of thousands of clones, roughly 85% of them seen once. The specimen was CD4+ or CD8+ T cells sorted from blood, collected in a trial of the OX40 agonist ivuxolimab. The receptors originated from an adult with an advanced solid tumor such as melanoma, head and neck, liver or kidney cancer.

The CDR3 nucleotides are TGCAGTGCTAGAGGCCACGACGAGCAGTACTTC. It translates to CSARGHDEQYF. This rearrangement joins TRBV20-1 to TRBJ2-7; D not resolved. The V and J ends lost 1 base and 5 bases respectively, with 6 bases between them. From germline, CDR1 is DFQATT and CDR2 SNEGSKA (reference sequence). The CDR3 is 11 residues long.

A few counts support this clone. CDR3 sequence reads: CASSEGFGGATNEKLFF. CDR3 sequence (DNA): TGTGCCAGCAGTGAAGGGTTCGGGGGTGCAACTAATGAAAAACTGTTTTTT. The gene calls are TRBV6-1 and TRBJ1-4, with D possibly matching TRBD1 (5 bases). The CDR3 sequence is 17 residues long. Per germline, CDR1 MNHNS and CDR2 SASEGT. V was trimmed by 1 base and J by 0 bases, leaving 12 bases between them.

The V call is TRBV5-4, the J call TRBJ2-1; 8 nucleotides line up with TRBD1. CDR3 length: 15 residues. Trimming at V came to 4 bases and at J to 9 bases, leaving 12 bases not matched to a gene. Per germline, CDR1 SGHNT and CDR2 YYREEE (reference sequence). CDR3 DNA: TGTGCCAGCAGCAGAGGGACAGGAGGAAAGGGTGAGCAGTTCTTC. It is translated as CASSRGTGGKGEQFF. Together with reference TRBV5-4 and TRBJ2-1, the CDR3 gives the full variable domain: ETGVTQSPTHLIKTRGQQVTLRCSSQSGHNTVSWYQQALGQGPQFIFQYYREEENGRGNFPPRFSGLQFPNYSSELNVNALELDDSALYLCASSRGTGGKGEQFFGPGTRLTVL.

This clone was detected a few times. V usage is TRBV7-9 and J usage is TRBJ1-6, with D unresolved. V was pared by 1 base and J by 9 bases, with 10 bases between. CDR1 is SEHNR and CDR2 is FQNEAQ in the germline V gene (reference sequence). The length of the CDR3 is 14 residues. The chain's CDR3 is CASSLVTLRSPLHF. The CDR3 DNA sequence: TGTGCCAGCAGCTTAGTAACCCTCCGTTCACCCCTCCACTTT.

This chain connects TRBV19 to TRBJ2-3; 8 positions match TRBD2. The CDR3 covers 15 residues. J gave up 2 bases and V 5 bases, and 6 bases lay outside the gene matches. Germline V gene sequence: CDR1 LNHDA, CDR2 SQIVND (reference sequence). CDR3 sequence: CASSAGGEVTDTQYF. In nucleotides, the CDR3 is TGTGCCAGTAGTGCCGGGGGGGAGGTCACAGATACGCAGTATTTT.

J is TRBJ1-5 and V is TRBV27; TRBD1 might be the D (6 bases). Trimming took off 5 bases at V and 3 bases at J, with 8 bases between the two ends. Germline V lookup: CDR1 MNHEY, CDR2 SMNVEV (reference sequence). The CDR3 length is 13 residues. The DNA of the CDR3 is TGTGCCAGCAGTAACAGGGTCAATCAGCCCCAGCATTTT. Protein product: CASSNRVNQPQHF.

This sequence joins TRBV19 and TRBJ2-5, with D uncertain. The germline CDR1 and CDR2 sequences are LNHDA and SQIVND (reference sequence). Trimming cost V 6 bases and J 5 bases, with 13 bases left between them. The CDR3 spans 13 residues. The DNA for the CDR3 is TGTGCCAGTAGCGGGTCTTTGGGGGAGACCCAGTACTTC. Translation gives CASSGSLGETQYF.

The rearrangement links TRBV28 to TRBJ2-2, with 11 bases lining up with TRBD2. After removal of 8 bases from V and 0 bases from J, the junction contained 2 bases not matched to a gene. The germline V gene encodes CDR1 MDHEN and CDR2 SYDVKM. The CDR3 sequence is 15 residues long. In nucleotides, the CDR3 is TGTGCCAGCCTAGCGGGGGGACCGAACACCGGGGAGCTGTTTTTT. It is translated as CASLAGGPNTGELFF.

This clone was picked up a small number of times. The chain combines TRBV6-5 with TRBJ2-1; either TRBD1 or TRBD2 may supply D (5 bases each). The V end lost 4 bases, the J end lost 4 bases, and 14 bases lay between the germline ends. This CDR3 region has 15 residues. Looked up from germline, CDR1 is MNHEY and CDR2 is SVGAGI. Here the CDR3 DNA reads TGTGCCAGCAGTTCCGGGGCAGGACGGTACAATGAGCAGTTCTTC. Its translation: CASSSGAGRYNEQFF.

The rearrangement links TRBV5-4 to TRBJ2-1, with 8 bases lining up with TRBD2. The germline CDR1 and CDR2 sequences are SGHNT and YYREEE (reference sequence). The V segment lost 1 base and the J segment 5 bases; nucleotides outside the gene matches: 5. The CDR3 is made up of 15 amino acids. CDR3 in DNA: TGTGCCAGCAGCTTGCGAACGGGGGGGAACAATGAGCAGTTCTTC. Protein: CASSLRTGGNNEQFF.

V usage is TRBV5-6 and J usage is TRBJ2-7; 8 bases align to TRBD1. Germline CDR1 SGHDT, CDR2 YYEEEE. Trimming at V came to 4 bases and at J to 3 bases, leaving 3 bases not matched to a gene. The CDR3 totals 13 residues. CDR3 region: CASSAGQDYEQYF. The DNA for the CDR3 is TGTGCCAGCAGCGCGGGACAGGACTACGAGCAGTACTTC. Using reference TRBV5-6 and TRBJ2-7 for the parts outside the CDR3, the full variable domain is DAGVTQSPTHLIKTRGQQVTLRCSPKSGHDTVSWYQQALGQGPQFIFQYYEEEERQRGNFPDRFSGHQFPNYSSELNVNALLLGDSALYLCASSAGQDYEQYFGPGTRLTVT.

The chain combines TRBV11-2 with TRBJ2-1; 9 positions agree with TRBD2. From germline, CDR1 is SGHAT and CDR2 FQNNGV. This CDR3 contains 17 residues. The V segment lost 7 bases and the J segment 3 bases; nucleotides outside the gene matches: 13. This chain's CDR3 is CASTRFGGGGGYNEQFF. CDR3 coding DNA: TGTGCCAGCACCCGATTCGGTGGCGGGGGGGGCTACAATGAGCAGTTCTTC.